This T cell receptor beta chain appears in the sequencing data of a study of T cell responses to AZD1222 COVID-19 vaccine. Whole-study context: Second doses at about 4 or about 12 weeks were pooled. Study results and caveats: A mostly white British donor set with more females was recruited, and clonal diversity was possibly underestimated. Rises in breadth and depth of Spike-specific TCRs came after two AZD1222 doses. Along spike, vaccine-associated CD4 TCRs were found throughout, with dominance at 160-218 and 743-854.

Repertoires were generated with immunoSEQ multiplex PCR, while TCRdb's copy carries only in-frame clones and drops some. The sample has roughly 250,000 clones; over 90% are singletons. This clone was observed a few times. What it binds is not known. CDR3 length equals 14 residues. V was pared by 1 base and J by 7 bases, with 14 bases between. Per germline, CDR1 KGHSH and CDR2 LQKENI. The source material was peripheral blood, sampled on day 0 of AZD1222 vaccination. This chain links TRBV18 with TRBJ2-7; D might be TRBD1 (5 bases). The sequence was collected from an adult in good health. DNA of the CDR3: TGTGCCAGCTCACCACAGCAGGGCTCCGGGGAGCAGTACTTC. Protein product: CASSPQQGSGEQYF. Looking up the rest from reference TRBV18 and TRBJ2-7 gives the full variable domain: NAGVMQNPRHLVRRRGQEARLRCSPMKGHSHVYWYRQLPEEGLKFMVYLQKENIIDESGMPKERFSAEFPKEGPSILRIQQVVRGDSAAYFCASSPQQGSGEQYFGPGTRLTVT.